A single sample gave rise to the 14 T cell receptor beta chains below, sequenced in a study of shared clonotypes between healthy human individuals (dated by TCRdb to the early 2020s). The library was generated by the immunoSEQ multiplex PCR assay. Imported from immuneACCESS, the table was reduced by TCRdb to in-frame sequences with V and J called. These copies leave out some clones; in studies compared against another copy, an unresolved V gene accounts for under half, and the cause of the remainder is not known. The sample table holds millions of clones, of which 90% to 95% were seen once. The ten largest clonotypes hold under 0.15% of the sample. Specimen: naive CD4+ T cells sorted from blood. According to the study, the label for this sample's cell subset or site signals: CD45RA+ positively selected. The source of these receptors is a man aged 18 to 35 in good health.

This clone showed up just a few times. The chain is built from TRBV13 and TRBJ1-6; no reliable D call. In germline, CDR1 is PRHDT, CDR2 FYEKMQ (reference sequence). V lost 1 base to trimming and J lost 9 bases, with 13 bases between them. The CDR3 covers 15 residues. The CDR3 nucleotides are TGTGCCAGCAGCTTAGAGGGTAGCCCTCTTTCACCCCTCCACTTT. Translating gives CASSLEGSPLSPLHF.

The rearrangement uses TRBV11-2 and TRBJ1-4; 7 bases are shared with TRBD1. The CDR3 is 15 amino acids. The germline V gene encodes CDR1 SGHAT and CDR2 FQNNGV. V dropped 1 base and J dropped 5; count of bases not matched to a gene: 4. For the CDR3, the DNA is TGTGCCAGCAGCTTAGTTCAGGGGGGGAATGAAAAACTGTTTTTT. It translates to CASSLVQGGNEKLFF.

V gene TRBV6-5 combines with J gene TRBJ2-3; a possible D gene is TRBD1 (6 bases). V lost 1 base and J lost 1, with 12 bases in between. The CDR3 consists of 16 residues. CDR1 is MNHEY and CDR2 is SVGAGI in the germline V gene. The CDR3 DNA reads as TGTGCCAGCAGTTACTTACAGGGAGCACGCACAGATACGCAGTATTTT. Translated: CASSYLQGARTDTQYF.

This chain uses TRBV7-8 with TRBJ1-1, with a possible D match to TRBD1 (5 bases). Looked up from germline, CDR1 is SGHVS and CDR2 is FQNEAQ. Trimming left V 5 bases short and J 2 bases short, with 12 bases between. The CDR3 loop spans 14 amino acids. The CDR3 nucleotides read TGTGCCAGCAGCGTGGAGGGGATTAACACTGAAGCTTTCTTT. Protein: CASSVEGINTEAFF. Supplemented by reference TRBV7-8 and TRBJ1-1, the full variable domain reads GAGVSQSPRYKVAKRGQDVALRCDPISGHVSLFWYQQALGQGPEFLTYFQNEAQLDKSGLPSDRFFAERPEGSVSTLKIQRTQQEDSAVYLCASSVEGINTEAFFGQGTRLTVV.

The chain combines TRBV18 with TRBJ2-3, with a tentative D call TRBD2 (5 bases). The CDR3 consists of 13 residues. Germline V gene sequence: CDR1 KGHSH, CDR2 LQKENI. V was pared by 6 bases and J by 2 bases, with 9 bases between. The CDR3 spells CASSAGATDTQYF. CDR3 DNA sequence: TGTGCCAGCTCGGCGGGCGCCACAGATACGCAGTATTTT.

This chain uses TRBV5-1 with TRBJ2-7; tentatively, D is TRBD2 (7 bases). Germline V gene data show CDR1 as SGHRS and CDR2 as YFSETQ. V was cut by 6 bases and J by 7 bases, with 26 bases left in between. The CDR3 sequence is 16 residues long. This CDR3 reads CASKGGSGATMEEQYF. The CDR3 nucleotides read TGCGCCAGCAAAGGGGGAAGCGGGGCCACCATGGAGGAGCAGTACTTC. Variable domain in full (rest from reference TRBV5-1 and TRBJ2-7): KAGVTQTPRYLIKTRGQQVTLSCSPISGHRSVSWYQQTPGQGLQFLFEYFSETQRNKGNFPGRFSGRQFSNSRSEMNVSTLELGDSALYLCASKGGSGATMEEQYFGPGTRLTVT.

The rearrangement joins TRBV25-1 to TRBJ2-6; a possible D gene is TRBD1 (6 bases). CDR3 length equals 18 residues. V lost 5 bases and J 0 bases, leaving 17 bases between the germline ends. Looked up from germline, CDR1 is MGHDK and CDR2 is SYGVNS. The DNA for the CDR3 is TGTGCCAGCAGTAGAGCGACAGGCGCAAGCTCTGGGGCCAACGTCCTGACTTTC. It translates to CASSRATGASSGANVLTF.

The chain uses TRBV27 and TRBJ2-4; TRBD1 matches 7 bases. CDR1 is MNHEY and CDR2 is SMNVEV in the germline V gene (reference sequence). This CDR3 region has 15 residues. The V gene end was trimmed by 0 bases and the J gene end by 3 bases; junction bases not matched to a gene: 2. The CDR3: CASSLSGQIKNIQYF. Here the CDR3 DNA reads TGTGCCAGCAGTTTATCGGGACAGATCAAAAACATTCAGTACTTC.

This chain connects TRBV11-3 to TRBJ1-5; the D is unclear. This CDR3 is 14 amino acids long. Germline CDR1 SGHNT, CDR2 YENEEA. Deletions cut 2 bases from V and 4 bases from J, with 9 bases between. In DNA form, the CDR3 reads TGTGCCAGCAGCTTAACAGTCTCAAATCAGCCCCAGCATTTT. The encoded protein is CASSLTVSNQPQHF.

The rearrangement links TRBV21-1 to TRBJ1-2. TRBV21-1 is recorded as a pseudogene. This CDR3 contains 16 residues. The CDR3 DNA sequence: TGTGCCAGCAGCAAAGCGCGTCAGGGGAGGTTCTATGGCTACACCTTC. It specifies CASSKARQGRFYGYTF.

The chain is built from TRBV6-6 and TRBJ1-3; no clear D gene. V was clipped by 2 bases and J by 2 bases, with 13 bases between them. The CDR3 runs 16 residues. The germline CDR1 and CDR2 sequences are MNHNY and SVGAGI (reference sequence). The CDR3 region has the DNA TGTGCCAGCAGTTACCCCCCGCGGGCAACTGGAAACACCATATATTTT. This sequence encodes CASSYPPRATGNTIYF.

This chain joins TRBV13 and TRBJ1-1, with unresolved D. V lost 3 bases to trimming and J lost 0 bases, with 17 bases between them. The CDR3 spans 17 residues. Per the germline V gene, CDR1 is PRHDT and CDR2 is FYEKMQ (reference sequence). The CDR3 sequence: CASSFSAKVGMNTEAFF. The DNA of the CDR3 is TGTGCCAGCAGCTTTTCAGCGAAGGTCGGCATGAACACTGAAGCTTTCTTT.

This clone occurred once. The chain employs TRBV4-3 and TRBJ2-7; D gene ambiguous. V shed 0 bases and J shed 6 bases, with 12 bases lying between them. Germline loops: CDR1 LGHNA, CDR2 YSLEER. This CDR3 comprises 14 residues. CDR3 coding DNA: TGCGCCAGCAGCCAAGAGGGTCAGGCGGCCGAGCAGTACTTC. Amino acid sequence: CASSQEGQAAEQYF.

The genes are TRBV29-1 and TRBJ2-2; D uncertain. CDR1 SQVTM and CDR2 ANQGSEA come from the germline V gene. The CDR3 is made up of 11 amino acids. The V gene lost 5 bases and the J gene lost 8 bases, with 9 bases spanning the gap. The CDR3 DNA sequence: TGCAGCGTTTATTCTGGGGGGGAGCTGTTTTTT. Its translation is CSVYSGGELFF.